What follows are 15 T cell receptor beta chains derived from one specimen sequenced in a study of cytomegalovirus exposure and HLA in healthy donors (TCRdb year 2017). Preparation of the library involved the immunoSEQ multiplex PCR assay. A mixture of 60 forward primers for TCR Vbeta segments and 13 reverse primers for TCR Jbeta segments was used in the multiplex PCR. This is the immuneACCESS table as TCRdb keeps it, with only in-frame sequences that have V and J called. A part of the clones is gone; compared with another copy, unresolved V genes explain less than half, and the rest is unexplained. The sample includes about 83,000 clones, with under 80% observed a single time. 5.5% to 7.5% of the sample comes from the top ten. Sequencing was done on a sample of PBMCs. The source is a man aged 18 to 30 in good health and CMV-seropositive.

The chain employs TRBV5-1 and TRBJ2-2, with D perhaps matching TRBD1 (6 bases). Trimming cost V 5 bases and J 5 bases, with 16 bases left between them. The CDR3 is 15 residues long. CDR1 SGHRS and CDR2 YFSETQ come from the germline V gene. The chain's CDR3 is CASRSGTRGTGELFF. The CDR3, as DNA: TGCGCCAGCAGATCCGGGACAAGGGGTACCGGGGAGCTGTTTTTT.

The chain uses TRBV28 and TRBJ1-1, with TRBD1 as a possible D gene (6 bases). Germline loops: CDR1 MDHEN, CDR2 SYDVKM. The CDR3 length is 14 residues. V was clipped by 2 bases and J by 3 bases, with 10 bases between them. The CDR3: CASSLAGADTEAFF. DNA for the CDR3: TGTGCCAGCAGTTTAGCAGGGGCTGACACTGAAGCTTTCTTT. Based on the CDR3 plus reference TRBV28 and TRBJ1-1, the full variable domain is DVKVTQSSRYLVKRTGEKVFLECVQDMDHENMFWYRQDPGLGLRLIYFSYDVKMKEKGDIPEGYSVSREKKERFSLILESASTNQTSMYLCASSLAGADTEAFFGQGTRLTVV.

This chain's CDR3 is CASSIGDRGYGYTF. Written as DNA, the CDR3 is TGTGCCAGTAGTATAGGGGACAGGGGGTATGGCTACACCTTC. The V call is TRBV19, the J call TRBJ1-2, with TRBD1 matching 11 bases. The CDR3 consists of 14 residues. Germline trimming cut 1 base from V and 5 bases from J; bases unmatched to any gene: 0. Germline V lookup: CDR1 LNHDA, CDR2 SQIVND (reference sequence).

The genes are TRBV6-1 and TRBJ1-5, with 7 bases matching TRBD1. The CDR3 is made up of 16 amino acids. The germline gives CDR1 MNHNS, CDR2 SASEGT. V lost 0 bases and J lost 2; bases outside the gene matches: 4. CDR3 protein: CASSEAVGQGNQPQHF. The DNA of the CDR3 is TGTGCCAGCAGTGAAGCTGTTGGACAGGGCAATCAGCCCCAGCATTTT.

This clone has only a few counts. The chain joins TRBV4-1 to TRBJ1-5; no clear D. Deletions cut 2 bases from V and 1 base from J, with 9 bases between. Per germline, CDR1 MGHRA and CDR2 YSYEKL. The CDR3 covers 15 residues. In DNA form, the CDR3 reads TGCGCCAGCAGCCAAAATGAGGAGAGCAATCAGCCCCAGCATTTT. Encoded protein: CASSQNEESNQPQHF.

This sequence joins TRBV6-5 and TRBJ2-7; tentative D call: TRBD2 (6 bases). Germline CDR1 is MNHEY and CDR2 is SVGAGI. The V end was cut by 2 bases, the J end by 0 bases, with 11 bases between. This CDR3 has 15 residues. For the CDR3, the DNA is TGTGCCAGCAGTTACCAGTCTAGCGCCTCCTACGAGCAGTACTTC. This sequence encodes CASSYQSSASYEQYF.

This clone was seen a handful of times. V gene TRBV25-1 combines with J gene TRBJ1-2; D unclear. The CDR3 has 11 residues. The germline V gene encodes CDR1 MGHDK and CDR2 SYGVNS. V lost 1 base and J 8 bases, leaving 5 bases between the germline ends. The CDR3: CASSELGGYTF. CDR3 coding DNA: TGTGCCAGCAGTGAATTGGGCGGCTACACCTTC.

The CDR3 sequence: CASSLEQAFMNTEAFF. DNA of the CDR3: TGTGCCAGCAGCCTAGAACAGGCGTTCATGAACACTGAAGCTTTCTTT. This chain uses TRBV11-1 with TRBJ1-1; D is perhaps TRBD1 (5 bases). The CDR3 length is 16 residues. Germline CDR1 and CDR2: SGHAT and FQDESV (reference sequence). The V and J ends lost 5 bases and 0 bases respectively, with 16 bases between them.

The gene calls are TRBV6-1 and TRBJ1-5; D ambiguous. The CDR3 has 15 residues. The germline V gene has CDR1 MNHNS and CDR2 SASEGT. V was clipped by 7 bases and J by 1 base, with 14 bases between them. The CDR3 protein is CASNVRGPSNQPQHF. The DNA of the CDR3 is TGTGCCAGCAATGTCCGAGGGCCGAGCAATCAGCCCCAGCATTTT.

Here the CDR3 reads CASSSPFGDWNEKLFF. The CDR3 DNA is TGTGCCAGCAGTTCCCCCTTCGGGGATTGGAATGAAAAACTGTTTTTT. V is TRBV28 and J is TRBJ1-4; D gene uncertain. The CDR3 length is 16 residues. Between the trimmed V and J ends, which lost 4 bases and 5 bases, there was a span of 17 bases. Germline V CDR1 and CDR2: MDHEN, SYDVKM. Filled out from reference TRBV28 and TRBJ1-4, the complete variable domain reads DVKVTQSSRYLVKRTGEKVFLECVQDMDHENMFWYRQDPGLGLRLIYFSYDVKMKEKGDIPEGYSVSREKKERFSLILESASTNQTSMYLCASSSPFGDWNEKLFFGSGTQLSVL.

This chain's CDR3 is CASSRTIEPTGELFF. CDR3 nucleotide sequence: TGTGCCAGCAGTCGTACGATAGAACCCACCGGGGAGCTGTTTTTT. The V gene is TRBV6-1, the J gene TRBJ2-2; D gene ambiguous. CDR1 is MNHNS and CDR2 is SASEGT in the germline V gene. CDR3 length: 15 amino acids. The V and J ends lost 5 bases and 4 bases respectively, with 14 bases between them.

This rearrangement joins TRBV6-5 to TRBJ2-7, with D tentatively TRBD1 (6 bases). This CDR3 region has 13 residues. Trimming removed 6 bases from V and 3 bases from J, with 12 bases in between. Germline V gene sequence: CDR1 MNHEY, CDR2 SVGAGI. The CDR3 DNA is TGTGCCAGCAGGCCCCGACAGGTCTACGAGCAGTACTTC. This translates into CASRPRQVYEQYF.

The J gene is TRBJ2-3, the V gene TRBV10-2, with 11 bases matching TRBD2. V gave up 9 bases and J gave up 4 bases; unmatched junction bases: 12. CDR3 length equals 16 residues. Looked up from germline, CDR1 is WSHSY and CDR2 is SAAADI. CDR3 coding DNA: TGCGCCAGTACTCCCTTAGCGGGAGGGATACCAGATACGCAGTATTTT. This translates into CASTPLAGGIPDTQYF.

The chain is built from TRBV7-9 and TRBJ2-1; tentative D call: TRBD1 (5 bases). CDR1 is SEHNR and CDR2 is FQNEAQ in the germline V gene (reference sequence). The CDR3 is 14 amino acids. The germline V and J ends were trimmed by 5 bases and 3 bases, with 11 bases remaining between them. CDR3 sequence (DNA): TGTGCCAGCAGCGCGGAAGGGGACTACAATGAGCAGTTCTTC. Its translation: CASSAEGDYNEQFF.

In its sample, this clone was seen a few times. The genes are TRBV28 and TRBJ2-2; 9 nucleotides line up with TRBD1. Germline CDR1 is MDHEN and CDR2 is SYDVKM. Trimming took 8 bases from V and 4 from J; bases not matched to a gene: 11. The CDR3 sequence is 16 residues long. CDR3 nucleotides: TGTGCCAGCGGAGTGTTACAGGGGGCGAGCACCGGGGAGCTGTTTTTT. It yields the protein CASGVLQGASTGELFF.